This entry lists 26 T cell receptor beta chains sequenced from one sample in a study of a mutant IDH1 vaccine in newly diagnosed glioma. The data were produced by immunoSEQ multiplex PCR, yet TCRdb's version contains in-frame clones alone and is incomplete. The sample yields 43,000 or so clones, about four fifths seen once. Their target antigens are unknown. Indicated time point: week 23, last vaccination. Vaccination comprised doses that each held 300 ug of mutant IDH1 20-mer peptide, plus topical imiquimod. The sample here was PBMCs, taken from a glioma patient whose treatment included an IDH1 peptide vaccine. The receptors were sampled from a woman under 30 with glioma. Some clones in this sample may be carry-over from other donors' samples.

This rearrangement joins TRBV6-4 to TRBJ2-1; TRBD2 agrees at 7 bases. With V trimmed by 5 bases and J by 4 bases, 8 bases remained unmatched. The CDR3 spans 15 residues. The germline V gene has CDR1 MRHNA and CDR2 SNTAGT. The CDR3 sequence: CASSRGGGGYNEQFF. The CDR3 coding sequence is TGTGCCAGCAGTCGGGGCGGGGGAGGATACAATGAGCAGTTCTTC.

The rearrangement links TRBV30 to TRBJ2-7; the match to TRBD1 covers 10 bases. The CDR3 is 15 amino acids. Germline V gene data show CDR1 as GTSNPN and CDR2 as SVGIG (reference sequence). V was clipped by 2 bases and J by 3 bases; unmatched bases: 7. DNA of the CDR3: TGTGCCTGGAGTCCCGGGACAGGGGAGATCTACGAGCAGTACTTC. Translated, it gives CAWSPGTGEIYEQYF.

The chain is built from TRBV15 and TRBJ2-7; 11 nucleotides align to TRBD1. This CDR3 contains 15 residues. The J segment lost 1 base and the V segment lost 3 bases, leaving 2 bases of the junction unmatched. Germline CDR1 LNHNV, CDR2 YYDKDF (reference sequence). For the CDR3, the DNA is TGTGCCACCAGCAGGGGGGACAGGGGGTCCTACGAGCAGTACTTC. Protein product: CATSRGDRGSYEQYF.

This chain links TRBV13 with TRBJ2-1, with D possibly being TRBD2 (5 bases). The CDR3 is 15 residues long. The germline V gene encodes CDR1 PRHDT and CDR2 FYEKMQ (reference sequence). Trimming took off 3 bases at V and 8 bases at J, with 17 bases between the two ends. The CDR3 DNA sequence: TGTGCCAGCAGCTTGGGTAGAGGGAAGGTCGATGAGCAGTTCTTC. Protein: CASSLGRGKVDEQFF.

The rearrangement joins TRBV5-4 to TRBJ1-5, with D tentatively TRBD1 (5 bases). The CDR3 contains 15 residues. Trimming took off 9 bases at V and 3 bases at J, with 19 bases between the two ends. Germline CDR1 SGHNT, CDR2 YYREEE (reference sequence). DNA for the CDR3: TGTGCCACGGGGACCGAGCCGGGAATCAATCAGCCCCAGCATTTT. Protein product: CATGTEPGINQPQHF.

The chain carries TRBV18 and TRBJ1-5; 8 positions match TRBD1. V trimming: 4 bases; J trimming: 7 bases; junction bases outside the gene matches: 9. CDR1 and CDR2 from the germline V gene are KGHSH and LQKENI. The CDR3 is made up of 15 amino acids. The CDR3 DNA is TGTGCCAGCTCACTCGACAGGGGAGGAAACCAGCCCCAGCATTTT. Its translation is CASSLDRGGNQPQHF.

This CDR3 reads CASSLDRGLRETEAFF. The DNA of the CDR3 is TGCGCCAGCAGCTTAGACAGGGGGCTTCGAGAGACTGAAGCTTTCTTT. The chain combines TRBV5-1 with TRBJ1-1; 10 bases line up with TRBD1. The J segment lost 5 bases and the V segment lost 2 bases, leaving 9 bases of the junction unmatched. Germline CDR1 reads SGHRS; CDR2 reads YFSETQ. This CDR3 contains 16 residues.

The V gene is TRBV7-9, the J gene TRBJ2-7, with D possibly being TRBD1 (6 bases). The CDR3 length is 14 residues. CDR1 is SEHNR and CDR2 is FQNEAQ in the germline V gene (reference sequence). The V end lost 3 bases, the J end lost 6 bases, and 15 bases lay between the germline ends. The CDR3 DNA is TGTGCCAGCAGCTTTGTCCAGGGGTCTACCGAGCAGTACTTC. Protein product: CASSFVQGSTEQYF.

V is TRBV29-1 and J is TRBJ1-2; TRBD1 matches at 10 bases. V lost 3 bases and J lost 3; bases outside the gene matches: 7. The CDR3 totals 15 residues. Germline CDR1 is SQVTM and CDR2 is ANQGSEA. CDR3 bases: TGCAGCGTTGACCCGACAGGGGGCGGGGACTATGGCTACACCTTC. This encodes CSVDPTGGGDYGYTF. Full variable domain (outside the CDR3, taken from reference TRBV29-1 and TRBJ1-2): SAVISQKPSRDICQRGTSLTIQCQVDSQVTMMFWYRQQPGQSLTLIATANQGSEATYESGFVIDKFPISRPNLTFSTLTVSNMSPEDSSIYLCSVDPTGGGDYGYTFGSGTRLTVV.

The chain combines TRBV19 with TRBJ2-5; 9 nucleotides align to TRBD1. J gave up 4 bases and V 10 bases, and 13 bases lay outside the gene matches. From germline, CDR1 is LNHDA and CDR2 SQIVND (reference sequence). The CDR3 has 15 amino acids. The CDR3 loop reads CATSSRDREGETQYF. As DNA, the CDR3 is TGTGCCACTTCTTCCCGGGACAGGGAAGGAGAGACCCAGTACTTC. Using reference TRBV19 and TRBJ2-5 for the parts outside the CDR3, the full variable domain is DGGITQSPKYLFRKEGQNVTLSCEQNLNHDAMYWYRQDPGQGLRLIYYSQIVNDFQKGDIAEGYSVSREKKESFPLTVTSAQKNPTAFYLCATSSRDREGETQYFGPGTRLLVL.

This chain links TRBV19 with TRBJ2-2; tentatively, D is TRBD1 (8 bases). Germline assignment: CDR1 LNHDA and CDR2 SQIVND (reference sequence). Trimming stripped 3 bases from V and 8 bases from J, with 16 bases between. The CDR3 is made up of 15 amino acids. The CDR3 DNA is TGTGCCAGTAGTATGGTGGACAGGGAGGGTGGGGAGCTGTTTTTT. Its protein product is CASSMVDREGGELFF.

This clone appeared a few times. The CDR3 DNA follows: TGTGCCAGTAGTACCCCCCTCGGGGTCATAGAAAATCAGCCCCAGCATTTT. It specifies CASSTPLGVIENQPQHF. This sequence joins TRBV19 and TRBJ1-5; D is uncertain. V dropped 4 bases and J dropped 4 bases, with 20 bases sitting between them. Germline CDR1 and CDR2: LNHDA and SQIVND (reference sequence). This CDR3 spans 17 amino acids.

This chain joins TRBV6-1 and TRBJ2-1; D might be TRBD2 (6 bases). Germline CDR1 is MNHNS and CDR2 is SASEGT. Trimming took 5 bases from V and 0 from J, leaving 11 bases between them. This CDR3 is 15 amino acids long. The CDR3 sequence is CASSPDGSSYNEQFF. CDR3 nucleotide sequence: TGTGCCAGCAGTCCGGACGGGAGCTCCTACAATGAGCAGTTCTTC.

The V and J genes are TRBV7-6 and TRBJ2-1, with TRBD2 matching 12 bases. With V trimmed by 1 base and J by 0 bases, 4 bases remained unmatched. The CDR3 has 18 amino acids. Per the germline V gene, CDR1 is SGHVS and CDR2 is FNYEAQ. CDR3 protein: CASSLGASGGVSYNEQFF. CDR3 nucleotide sequence: TGTGCCAGCAGCTTAGGGGCTAGCGGGGGGGTCTCCTACAATGAGCAGTTCTTC.

This clone was recorded a few times. The rearrangement joins TRBV5-4 to TRBJ1-1; 7 bases map to TRBD1. Germline-derived CDR1 and CDR2 are SGHNT and YYREEE (reference sequence). The CDR3 is 13 amino acids. Trimming removed 0 bases from V and 6 bases from J; junction bases left unmatched: 2. In nucleotides, the CDR3 is TGTGCCAGCAGCTTGGTAGGGGGCTCTGAAGCTTTCTTT. This codes for CASSLVGGSEAFF.

CDR3 residues: CASSLDRISGNTIYF. For the CDR3, the DNA is TGTGCCAGCAGTTTAGACCGAATCTCTGGAAACACCATATATTTT. V is TRBV6-1 and J is TRBJ1-3; D remains unclear. V was clipped by 5 bases and J by 0 bases, with 11 bases between them. Looked up from germline, CDR1 is MNHNS and CDR2 is SASEGT. The CDR3 sequence is 15 residues long.

V usage is TRBV18 and J usage is TRBJ1-1; D is possibly TRBD1 (5 bases). The germline V gene has CDR1 KGHSH and CDR2 LQKENI. The V end lost 2 bases, the J end lost 6 bases, and 16 bases lay between the germline ends. The CDR3 has 15 amino acids. The CDR3 DNA reads as TGTGCCAGCTCACCAACCGGGGGTTATGACGCTGAAGCTTTCTTT. This encodes CASSPTGGYDAEAFF.

This chain links TRBV11-2 with TRBJ2-3; D is uncertain. This CDR3 spans 12 amino acids. The V gene lost 5 bases and the J gene lost 4 bases, with 7 bases spanning the gap. CDR1 and CDR2 from the germline V gene are SGHAT and FQNNGV. The CDR3 region has the DNA TGTGCCAGCAGCCCGCCCGCAGATACGCAGTATTTT. Protein sequence: CASSPPADTQYF.

V gene TRBV5-4 combines with J gene TRBJ2-3, with TRBD2 identical over 8 bases. Trimming took 4 bases from V and 0 from J; bases not matched to a gene: 4. Germline V gene data show CDR1 as SGHNT and CDR2 as YYREEE (reference sequence). The CDR3 covers 15 residues. The CDR3 nucleotides read TGTGCCAGCAGCCCGGAGCGGGAGAGCACAGATACGCAGTATTTT. Its protein is CASSPERESTDTQYF.

The genes are TRBV30 and TRBJ2-7, with a weak D call TRBD2 (6 bases). The V gene lost 8 bases and the J gene lost 2 bases, with 16 bases spanning the gap. This CDR3 region has 13 residues. Germline V gene lookup returns CDR1 GTSNPN and CDR2 SVGIG (reference sequence). The CDR3 protein is CARSSGLTYEQYF. CDR3 nucleotides: TGTGCCCGCAGTAGCGGCCTCACCTACGAGCAGTACTTC.

The chain has TRBV30 and TRBJ2-5, with no clear D. The length of the CDR3 is 11 residues. Germline loops: CDR1 GTSNPN, CDR2 SVGIG (reference sequence). The V and J ends lost 3 bases and 5 bases respectively, with 7 bases between them. The CDR3 sequence is CAWRSMETQYF. The CDR3 DNA follows: TGTGCCTGGAGATCAATGGAGACCCAGTACTTC.

The chain combines TRBV5-1 with TRBJ1-1; no firm D call. The CDR3 length is 15 residues. V lost 4 bases and J 2 bases, leaving 15 bases between the germline ends. Germline CDR1 and CDR2: SGHRS and YFSETQ. CDR3 in DNA: TGCGCCAGCAGCCTTGCAGTGGATGGTAACACTGAAGCTTTCTTT. Translating gives CASSLAVDGNTEAFF.

The rearrangement links TRBV13 to TRBJ1-1; possibly TRBD1 for D (6 bases). CDR3 size: 16 residues. Germline CDR1 PRHDT, CDR2 FYEKMQ (reference sequence). Between the trimmed V and J ends, which lost 5 bases and 1 base, there was a span of 17 bases. The CDR3, as DNA: TGTGCCAGCAGCCAGAGGGGGGAGGCGGGGAACACTGAAGCTTTCTTT. This translates into CASSQRGEAGNTEAFF.

As regards this clone: Other DNA sequences in the sample encode the same CDR3. The genes are TRBV5-6 and TRBJ1-5; 7 nucleotides line up with TRBD1. Germline V lookup: CDR1 SGHDT, CDR2 YYEEEE. Germline trimming cut 0 bases from V and 1 base from J; bases unmatched to any gene: 1. The CDR3 has 15 amino acids. This CDR3 reads CASSLAGGSNQPQHF. The CDR3 coding sequence is TGTGCCAGCAGCTTGGCAGGGGGAAGCAATCAGCCCCAGCATTTT.

The count of this clone is one. The CDR3: CASSLVPSGLYEQYF. CDR3 DNA sequence: TGTGCCAGCAGCTTAGTGCCTAGCGGACTTTACGAGCAGTACTTC. The chain joins TRBV11-2 to TRBJ2-7, with 7 bases lining up with TRBD2. The CDR3 runs to 15 residues. Germline V CDR1 and CDR2: SGHAT, FQNNGV. V dropped 1 base and J dropped 4; count of bases not matched to a gene: 7. Supplemented by reference TRBV11-2 and TRBJ2-7, the full variable domain reads EAGVAQSPRYKIIEKRQSVAFWCNPISGHATLYWYQQILGQGPKLLIQFQNNGVVDDSQLPKDRFSAERLKGVDSTLKIQPAKLEDSAVYLCASSLVPSGLYEQYFGPGTRLTVT.

V gene TRBV10-3 combines with J gene TRBJ1-5; the D is unclear. This CDR3 has 12 amino acids. Germline V gene sequence: CDR1 ENHRY, CDR2 SYGVKD. Trimming pared 4 bases from V and 4 bases from J, leaving 5 bases between. DNA for the CDR3: TGTGCCATCAGTGGCAGGAATCAGCCCCAGCATTTT. Protein: CAISGRNQPQHF.